Listed below are T cell receptor beta chains from one sample, sequenced in a study of blood T cell repertoires in COVID-19. Profiling relied on immunoSEQ multiplex PCR, and the TCRdb table lists in-frame clones only, not all of them. The table lists around 100,000 clones, 84% of them singletons. Sample: peripheral blood. These receptors were collected from a man aged 70 or older with active or convalescent COVID-19. Both conserved end residues are part of each CDR3. Each record gives: D gene, J gene, clone size, V gene, CDR3 protein, CDR3 DNA. D genes are given only for firm matches. Some rows have no size entry. The others give once, few or many, or a class for an expanded clone.

D: -; J: TRBJ2-6; size: -; V: TRBV18; CDR3: CASSPLQGTGANVLTF; DNA: TGTGCCAGCTCACCACTACAGGGTACTGGGGCCAACGTCCTGACTTTC
D: -; J: TRBJ1-2; size: -; V: TRBV5-5; CDR3: CASSTEQAYGYTF; DNA: TGTGCCAGCAGCACTGAACAGGCCTATGGCTACACCTTC
D: -; J: TRBJ1-3; size: -; V: TRBV7-8; CDR3: CASSLAGTGNTIYF; DNA: TGTGCCAGCAGCTTGGCAGGGACTGGAAACACCATATATTTT
D: -; J: TRBJ1-4; size: -; V: TRBV5-8; CDR3: CASSLGYSPNEKLFF; DNA: TGTGCCAGCAGCTTGGGGTACAGCCCTAATGAAAAACTGTTTTTT
D: TRBD2; J: TRBJ2-7; size: -; V: TRBV7-2; CDR3: CASSPEGLAGYEQYF; DNA: TGTGCCAGCAGCCCAGAGGGACTAGCGGGCTACGAGCAGTACTTC
D: -; J: TRBJ1-4; size: once; V: TRBV5-1; CDR3: CASSLAGPGDEKLFF; DNA: TGCGCCAGCAGCTTGGCGGGACCGGGGGACGAAAAACTGTTTTTT
D: TRBD1; J: TRBJ1-1; size: -; V: TRBV6-5; CDR3: CASRRTGAANTEAFF; DNA: TGTGCCAGCAGGAGGACAGGGGCGGCCAACACTGAAGCTTTCTTT
D: TRBD2; J: TRBJ2-7; size: -; V: TRBV5-8; CDR3: CASRLTSGGSYEQYF; DNA: TGTGCCAGCAGGCTCACTAGCGGGGGTTCCTACGAGCAGTACTTC
D: -; J: TRBJ2-7; size: -; V: TRBV7-8; CDR3: CASSHRDNRPNLEQYF; DNA: TGTGCCAGCAGCCATCGGGATAACAGACCCAACCTAGAGCAGTACTTC
D: TRBD2; J: TRBJ2-3; size: -; V: TRBV5-1; CDR3: CASSLVFGTSGGTTDTQYF; DNA: TGCGCCAGCAGCTTGGTATTTGGGACTAGCGGGGGGACCACAGATACGCAGTATTTT
D: -; J: TRBJ1-1; size: -; V: TRBV12-3/TRBV12-4; CDR3: CASSRVSTEAFF; DNA: TGTGCCAGCAGCAGGGTGAGCACTGAAGCTTTCTTT
D: -; J: TRBJ1-1; size: -; V: TRBV18; CDR3: CASSSGEGTEAFF; DNA: TGTGCCAGCTCATCAGGGGAGGGCACTGAAGCTTTCTTT
D: TRBD1; J: TRBJ1-1; size: -; V: TRBV19; CDR3: CASSTPLTGVIKRNTEAFF; DNA: TGTGCCAGTAGTACCCCTTTGACAGGGGTGATTAAAAGGAACACTGAAGCTTTCTTT
D: -; J: TRBJ1-1; size: -; V: TRBV2; CDR3: CASYRRNTEAFF; DNA: TGTGCCAGCTACAGGAGGAACACTGAAGCTTTCTTT
D: -; J: TRBJ1-3; size: -; V: TRBV18; CDR3: CASSNSRGTGNTIYF; DNA: TGTGCCAGCTCAAATTCCCGCGGGACGGGAAACACCATATATTTT
D: -; J: TRBJ2-7; size: -; V: TRBV7-2; CDR3: CASSLARDWIGNTYEQYF; DNA: TGTGCCAGCAGCTTAGCCCGGGACTGGATCGGGAATACCTACGAGCAGTACTTC
D: -; J: TRBJ2-3; size: -; V: TRBV6-5; CDR3: CASSFRDTDTQYF; DNA: TGTGCCAGCAGTTTCCGGGACACAGATACGCAGTATTTT
D: TRBD1; J: TRBJ1-1; size: once; V: TRBV4-2; CDR3: CASSQVGTGGLNTEAFF; DNA: TGTGCCAGCAGCCAAGTGGGGACAGGGGGGTTGAACACTGAAGCTTTCTTT
D: TRBD1; J: TRBJ1-2; size: -; V: TRBV28; CDR3: CASRPGQHYGYTF; DNA: TGTGCCAGCAGACCGGGACAGCACTATGGCTACACCTTC
D: -; J: TRBJ1-4; size: -; V: TRBV2; CDR3: CASQTEINNEKLFF; DNA: TGTGCCAGCCAGACAGAGATCAATAATGAAAAACTGTTTTTT
D: -; J: TRBJ2-1; size: -; V: TRBV15; CDR3: CATSIRYEQFF; DNA: TGTGCCACCAGCATCCGGTATGAGCAGTTCTTC
D: TRBD2; J: TRBJ2-7; size: -; V: TRBV7-9; CDR3: CASSLAAVYEQYF; DNA: TGTGCCAGCAGCCTAGCGGCGGTCTACGAGCAGTACTTC
D: -; J: TRBJ1-1; size: -; V: TRBV6-2/TRBV6-3; CDR3: CASSSAVFAGNTEAFF; DNA: TGTGCCAGCAGTTCCGCCGTGTTTGCAGGGAACACTGAAGCTTTCTTT
D: -; J: TRBJ1-5; size: -; V: TRBV28; CDR3: CASSLTRSNQPQHF; DNA: TGTGCCAGCAGTTTAACCAGGTCTAATCAGCCCCAGCATTTT
D: -; J: TRBJ2-3; size: -; V: TRBV3-1/TRBV3-2; CDR3: CASSHEGTLQYF; DNA: TGTGCCAGCAGCCATGAGGGAACCCTGCAGTATTTT
D: -; J: TRBJ1-2; size: -; V: TRBV3-1/TRBV3-2; CDR3: CASSQGPIPNYGYTF; DNA: TGTGCCAGCAGCCAGGGGCCAATCCCGAACTATGGCTACACCTTC
D: -; J: TRBJ2-1; size: -; V: TRBV24-1; CDR3: CATSDRAGNYNEQFF; DNA: TGTGCCACCAGTGATCGGGCAGGGAACTACAATGAGCAGTTCTTC
D: TRBD2; J: TRBJ2-2; size: -; V: TRBV28; CDR3: CASSASGLRGVRTGELFF; DNA: TGTGCCAGCAGTGCGTCGGGACTTCGGGGGGTGAGGACCGGGGAGCTGTTTTTT
D: -; J: TRBJ1-1; size: once; V: TRBV12-3/TRBV12-4; CDR3: CASSFFTAKKAFF; DNA: TGTGCCAGCAGTTTTTTTACAGCCAAGAAAGCTTTCTTT
D: -; J: TRBJ2-3; size: -; V: TRBV18; CDR3: CASSPISGSGDTQYF; DNA: TGTGCCAGCTCACCGATTTCCGGTTCGGGAGATACGCAGTATTTT
D: -; J: TRBJ1-6; size: -; V: TRBV3-1/TRBV3-2; CDR3: CASSQVPQGNSPLHF; DNA: TGTGCCAGCAGCCAAGTTCCCCAGGGTAATTCACCCCTCCACTTT
D: -; J: TRBJ1-6; size: -; V: TRBV19; CDR3: CASSNPQGHSPLHF; DNA: TGTGCCAGTAGTAACCCCCAGGGTCATTCACCCCTCCACTTT
D: -; J: TRBJ1-2; size: -; V: TRBV9; CDR3: CASSVRDISGGYTF; DNA: TGTGCCAGCAGCGTCCGGGACATTTCGGGTGGCTACACCTTC